Sequencing of this TCR beta chain was carried out in a study of beta chain features in type 1 diabetes. Study-level findings and limits: Reduced insertions and increased deletions marked VDJ junctions in type 1 diabetes patients.

In this sample, this clone turned up a few times. Antigen specificity is unknown. The authors sorted CD4+ naive, central memory, regulatory and stem cell-like memory cells via CD45RO/CCR7/CD25/CD127/CD95/CD27. Purity above 95% was achieved in all sorted populations. This CDR3 is built from 13 residues. V lost 4 bases and J 5 bases, leaving 14 bases between the germline ends. CDR1 is SQVTM and CDR2 is ANQGSEA in the germline V gene. Sequenced material consisted of expressed TCRB transcripts (all of the isolated RNA was reverse transcribed). For naive, central memory and regulatory T cell samples, reads averaged roughly 3.7 million. TCRdb's copy holds only in-frame clones and misses some; the assay was immunoSEQ multiplex PCR. The table has 350,000 to 450,000 clones, roughly 15% seen once; the top ten hold approximately 0.019%.

V is TRBV29-1 and J is TRBJ2-5; D is possibly TRBD1 (5 bases). Material: naive CD4+ T cells from blood. The TCR originated in a woman younger than 35 in good health. CDR3 loop: CSVAGPSVETQYF. CDR3 in DNA: TGCAGCGTTGCAGGGCCAAGTGTGGAGACCCAGTACTTC.